This T cell receptor beta chain emerged from a study of T cells after yellow fever vaccination (dated by TCRdb to the late 2010s). Background on the whole study: Libraries from fractions with low cell numbers were prepared with the SMART-Seq v4 Ultra Low Input RNA kit. Bulk TCR alpha and beta repertoires were sequenced longitudinally to track T-cell clones before and after primary and booster YFV17D yellow fever vaccination. Two healthy male donors made up the cohort, one aged 18 to 30 years and the other aged 30 to 39 years. Blood was collected at multiple timepoints before and after primary and secondary immunization, and bulk PBMC replicates and cell subsets were isolated.

Summary of the overall study and its limitations: After the booster, most clones that had expanded after primary vaccination were detected again (approximately 97% of CD4 and under 90% of CD8), suggesting broad maintenance of memory. Compared with the primary T-cell response, the secondary T-cell response was faster but weaker, reaching its peak on day 5 rather than on day 15. A small fraction of clonotypes showed up in both the CD4 and CD8 compartments, probably as a result of convergent recombination. Because abundant contaminating clonotypes from the bulk population could be contained in FACS-sorted repertoires, computational filtering was required. Because the study included only a couple of donors, the extent to which the findings can be generalized is limited.

The sample's treatment or condition label, in plain terms: live attenuated yellow fever vaccine strain. A standard Ficoll-Paque protocol was used to isolate PBMCs from peripheral blood. Dynabeads CD4 and CD8 positive selection kits were used to isolate the CD4 and CD8 T-cell fractions. RNA was extracted with TriZol from bulk PBMCs, CD4 and CD8 fractions, and dextramer-positive and dextramer-negative fractions. In regard to this clonotype: Its antigen is still unknown. No base quality information exists; no much larger clone differs at one position.

From cysteine to phenylalanine, the CDR3 is 17 amino acids long. Solely the CDR3 DNA is kept, with 51 bases framed from the first base. At the junction V is shortened by 8 bases and J by 3 bases, with 23 bases in between. For CDR1 and CDR2, the germline V gene (reference sequence) lists LNHDA and SQIVND. The sequencer listed for this sample is Illumina NovaSeq 6000. TCR cDNA was made using 5'RACE template switching, a step that added a universal primer site and unique molecular identifiers. Priming of cDNA synthesis was performed from both the TCR alpha and TCR beta constant segments. Library amplification involved two PCR steps, and the second step added sample barcodes and sequencing adapters. Libraries were sequenced on Illumina HiSeq 2500 (2x100 bp) or NovaSeq (2x150 bp). From the authors' description of their analysis: MIGEC was used to demultiplex reads and collapse the reads into UMI consensus sequences, and MiXCR was used for V(D)J alignment. Using edgeR on replicate PBMC samples, clonotypes were called vaccine-responding if FDR was below 0.01 and the log2 fold change was above 5 up to day 15. CD4 or CD8 identity was assigned to each bulk clonotype according to whether the clonotype was present at higher abundance in the sequenced CD4 repertoire or the sequenced CD8 repertoire. TCRdb applied fastp at Q25 and MiXCR to the public reads, then kept only in-frame beta chains. Identical CDR3 protein sequences are pooled into one entry, listed with their most common genes and DNA. The V and J calls here are based on TCRdb, not the publication. A total of some 320,000 distinct CDR3 sequences appear in this sample, over 8.5% of them only once. The ten largest clones add up to less than 3.5% of the sample.

The TCR originated in a man between 18 and 35 years old who received the YFV17D yellow fever vaccine. The sequence links TRBV19 to TRBJ1-5; the D segment cannot be called with confidence. Source: CD4+ T cells sorted from PBMCs, taken 45 days after the yellow fever booster vaccination. The encoded CDR3 is CASPRTDRGRFNQPQHF. In nucleotides, the sequence is TGTGCCAGTCCGCGGACCGACCGCGGGAGATTCAATCAGCCCCAGCATTTT.